A selection of T cell receptor beta chains follows, all from one sample in a study of OX40 agonist ivuxolimab in advanced cancers. Profiling relied on immunoSEQ multiplex PCR, and the TCRdb table lists in-frame clones only, not all of them. The sample has some 94,000 clones, about 90% seen once. The sample in question was CD4+ or CD8+ T cells sorted from blood, obtained in a trial of the OX40 agonist ivuxolimab. These receptors all come from an adult with an advanced solid tumor such as melanoma, head and neck, liver or kidney cancer. The CDR3 runs from the conserved cysteine through the conserved F or W. The order of the fields is CDR3 length, clone size, D gene, V gene, J gene, CDR3 protein. The D gene is left open where the match is weak. Some rows mark clone size as missing; the rest say once, few, many or name a class of expanded clone.

length: 15; size: .; D: .; V: TRBV5-4; J: TRBJ1-1; CDR3: CASSQGGQMNTEAFF
length: 17; size: .; D: .; V: TRBV21-1; J: TRBJ2-3; CDR3: CASSKLLLGQGTDTQYF
length: 14; size: .; D: TRBD1; V: TRBV6-5; J: TRBJ2-5; CDR3: CASSSGDSQETQYF
length: 15; size: .; D: .; V: TRBV5-4; J: TRBJ2-3; CDR3: CASNLSLPKADTQYF
length: 17; size: few; D: .; V: TRBV7-7; J: TRBJ2-1; CDR3: CASSLGTGSPSYNEQFF
length: 15; size: .; D: TRBD2; V: TRBV7-2; J: TRBJ2-1; CDR3: CASSRLLAGYNEQFF
length: 14; size: .; D: .; V: TRBV7-2; J: TRBJ2-3; CDR3: CASSLMRLTDTQYF
length: 15; size: .; D: .; V: TRBV25-1; J: TRBJ1-4; CDR3: CASSDTGRVNEKLFF
length: 13; size: once; D: TRBD2; V: TRBV29-1; J: TRBJ2-3; CDR3: CSGLAGGVSTQYF
length: 16; size: .; D: TRBD2; V: TRBV7-2; J: TRBJ2-1; CDR3: CASSLIGLAGGDEQFF
length: 15; size: .; D: TRBD1; V: TRBV19; J: TRBJ2-7; CDR3: CASSFRDRGTTGQYF
length: 13; size: .; D: .; V: TRBV5-1; J: TRBJ1-5; CDR3: CASSTGPGQPQHF
length: 19; size: .; D: TRBD1; V: TRBV4-1; J: TRBJ2-7; CDR3: CASSQFYSSPRQGPYEQYF
length: 15; size: .; D: .; V: TRBV5-1; J: TRBJ1-6; CDR3: CASSLGSARHSPLHF
length: 14; size: .; D: .; V: TRBV10-3; J: TRBJ2-2; CDR3: CAATSQVNTGELFF
length: 15; size: once; D: .; V: TRBV19; J: TRBJ1-2; CDR3: CASSIGRGLDVGYTF
length: 16; size: .; D: .; V: TRBV9; J: TRBJ2-2; CDR3: CASSVVNSGNTGELFF
length: 13; size: .; D: .; V: TRBV4-3; J: TRBJ2-7; CDR3: CASSPGLTYEQYF
length: 13; size: .; D: TRBD1; V: TRBV15; J: TRBJ1-1; CDR3: CATSRETGDEAFF
length: 13; size: once; D: .; V: TRBV27; J: TRBJ2-5; CDR3: CASSLAVQETQYF
length: 13; size: .; D: .; V: TRBV10-3; J: TRBJ2-5; CDR3: CAISESDAETQYF
length: 13; size: .; D: TRBD2; V: TRBV2; J: TRBJ2-3; CDR3: CARSSGSSDTQYF
length: 12; size: .; D: .; V: TRBV29-1; J: TRBJ1-5; CDR3: CSAQLQGRSQHF
length: 15; size: .; D: .; V: TRBV5-1; J: TRBJ1-2; CDR3: CASSLGLGKDYGYTF